The TCR beta chain described here comes from a study of cytomegalovirus exposure and HLA in healthy donors. Germline assignment: CDR1 WNHNN and CDR2 SYGVQD (reference sequence). The CDR3 sequence is 12 residues long. V lost 6 bases, J lost 8 bases, and 3 bases stayed unmatched. The study, taken as a whole, reports: Among TCR beta chains, those listed as cytomegalovirus-associated numbered some 160.

Details on this clone: Its antigen is still unknown.

A multiplex PCR was run with 60 Vbeta primers and 13 Jbeta primers. Data came from immunoSEQ multiplex PCR; TCRdb stores just in-frame clones and leaves some out. The sample yields nearly 110,000 clones, roughly 70% seen once. The sample taken for sequencing was PBMCs. V and J are TRBV10-1 and TRBJ2-1, with 8 bases fitting TRBD1. The sequence derives from a woman aged 40 to 55 in good health and CMV-seropositive. CDR3 nucleotides: TGCGCCAGCAGCGACAGGGGACATGAGCAGTTCTTC. It encodes CASSDRGHEQFF.